The 2 T cell receptor beta chains listed next were all sequenced from one sample in a study of T cells in Graves' hyperthyroidism and ophthalmopathy (dated by TCRdb to the late 2010s). Libraries came from multiplex PCR. The sample was run on an Illumina HiSeq 2000. Amplification of TCR beta CDR3 regions was carried out from RNA transcripts. For the first round of RT-PCR on the TCR CDR3, the HTBI primer set was used together with the Qiagen OneStep RT-PCR kit. The public reads were quality trimmed at Q25 with fastp and then assembled into clones with MiXCR by TCRdb, keeping productive beta chains. Rows with one shared CDR3 protein collapse into an entry with the most common genes and DNA. Counted in this sample were roughly 500,000 distinct CDR3 sequences; approximately 16% of them appeared once. About 29% of the sample is in the top ten clones. Source material: blood. Every receptor here comes from a woman in her twenties or thirties with Graves' ophthalmopathy.

This clonotype has at least ten counts. The CDR3 is CASSQDLGEAFF. The CDR3 DNA sequence: TGTGCCAGCAGCCAAGATCTGGGTGAAGCTTTCTTT. The chain has TRBV3-1 and TRBJ1-1; D is undetermined. Between the trimmed V and J ends, which lost 0 bases and 7 bases, there was a span of 6 bases. Germline-derived CDR1 and CDR2 are LGHDT and YNNKEL (reference sequence). The CDR3 extends over 12 amino acids.

The chain carries TRBV9 and TRBJ1-2; no clear D gene. This CDR3 has 14 amino acids. CDR1 is SGDLS and CDR2 is YYNGEE in the germline V gene. Trimming stripped 3 bases from V and 3 bases from J, with 12 bases between. As DNA, the CDR3 is TGTGCCAGCAGCGGCCTCAACCTGGACTATGGCTACACCTTC. Protein sequence: CASSGLNLDYGYTF.